Detailed here is one T cell receptor (beta chain). The assay was immunoSEQ multiplex PCR, and TCRdb's table has in-frame clones only and misses some. The sample consists of approximately 86,000 clones, over 75% of them appearing once. Germline-derived CDR1 and CDR2 are GTSNPN and SVGIG (reference sequence). The J segment lost 5 bases and the V segment lost 6 bases, leaving 2 bases of the junction unmatched. This CDR3 is 12 amino acids long. These data originate in a study of control samples from healthy donors and cancer patients. This receptor was identified in a woman in her thirties or forties in good health. Sequenced input: blood. The rearrangement joins TRBV30 to TRBJ1-1; 11 positions agree with TRBD1. The CDR3, as DNA: TGTGCCTGTAGGGACAGGGGGACTGAAGCTTTCTTT. Translated: CACRDRGTEAFF.